Each of the 25 T cell receptor beta chains below was sequenced from the same sample in a study of T cells in Graves' hyperthyroidism and ophthalmopathy. Researchers took RNA transcripts and amplified the TCR beta CDR3 regions from them. RT-PCR in the first round (using the HTBI primer set) targeted the TCR CDR3. TCRdb re-called the multiplex PCR reads through MiXCR, storing one row per CDR3 protein. The repertoire consists of under 300,000 distinct CDR3 sequences, with around a quarter occurring once and the leading ten covering about a quarter. The specimen was blood. These receptors came from a man aged 35 to 55 with Graves' hyperthyroidism that later progressed to Graves' ophthalmopathy.

This clonotype was counted ten times or more. The V gene is TRBV5-1, the J gene TRBJ1-1; perhaps TRBD1 as D (6 bases). The CDR3 totals 15 residues. V dropped 4 bases and J dropped 5 bases, with 18 bases sitting between them. In germline, CDR1 is SGHRS, CDR2 YFSETQ. Here the CDR3 reads CASSDPGVRGTEAFF. DNA for the CDR3: TGCGCCAGCAGCGATCCAGGGGTTCGGGGAACTGAAGCTTTCTTT.

This clonotype has more than one count but fewer than ten. The rearrangement uses TRBV30 and TRBJ1-2; D possibly corresponds to TRBD1 (6 bases). Germline V gene lookup returns CDR1 GTSNPN and CDR2 SVGIG (reference sequence). The CDR3 contains 15 residues. Trimming left V 3 bases short and J 0 bases short, with 14 bases between. The CDR3 DNA sequence: TGTGCCTGGAGGCTACAGGGAAGGTCTAACTATGGCTACACCTTC. The encoded protein is CAWRLQGRSNYGYTF.

Many counts were recorded for this clonotype. This chain connects TRBV20-1 to TRBJ1-5; D possibly corresponds to TRBD1 (5 bases). From germline, CDR1 is DFQATT and CDR2 SNEGSKA (reference sequence). CDR3 length: 19 residues. Deletions cut 2 bases from V and 4 bases from J, with 27 bases between. The CDR3 DNA reads TGCAGTGCTAGACCCACCGCGGGAAACTACATTGGGGGTAATCAGCCCCAGCATTTT. Protein: CSARPTAGNYIGGNQPQHF.

Ten or more counts support this clonotype. The V call is TRBV12-3 or TRBV12-4, the J call TRBJ1-1; unclear D gene. The ends were cut back, 3 bases at V and 6 bases at J, with 14 bases in the middle. The CDR3 totals 14 residues. CDR3 in DNA: TGTGCCAGCAGTTTCGACGGGGATGGGGCTGAAGCTTTCTTT. Its protein is CASSFDGDGAEAFF.

This clonotype was seen at least ten times. V is TRBV12-3 or TRBV12-4 and J is TRBJ1-2; D uncertain. This CDR3 comprises 13 residues. V was pared by 6 bases and J by 8 bases, with 16 bases between. As DNA, the CDR3 is TGTGCCAGCAGCCGACCCGACGGGGTCGGCTACACCTTC. It yields the protein CASSRPDGVGYTF.

This CDR3 reads CASSQDPRGDGAFF. CDR3 bases: TGTGCCAGCAGCCAAGATCCGCGGGGGGACGGGGCTTTCTTT. The V and J genes are TRBV3-1 and TRBJ1-1, with TRBD1 as a possible D gene (5 bases). The CDR3 loop spans 14 amino acids. Germline CDR1 LGHDT, CDR2 YNNKEL (reference sequence). V lost 0 bases to trimming and J lost 11 bases, with 16 bases between them.

Many counts were recorded for this clonotype. V and J are TRBV18 and TRBJ2-7; 9 positions agree with TRBD1. V shed 3 bases, J shed 5 bases, and the junction held 5 bases outside the gene matches. This CDR3 contains 14 residues. CDR1 and CDR2 (germline): KGHSH, LQKENI. This CDR3 is CASSPRTGDHEQYF. The CDR3 DNA sequence: TGTGCCAGCTCACCCCGGACAGGGGATCACGAGCAGTACTTC.

V gene TRBV6-5 combines with J gene TRBJ2-7; TRBD1 matches 8 bases. The CDR3 is made up of 16 amino acids. V lost 2 bases, J lost 5 bases, and 11 bases stayed unmatched. Germline V CDR1 and CDR2: MNHEY, SVGAGI. CDR3 DNA: TGTGCCAGCAGTTACCCCCCGGGACAGGTTTCGGACGAGCAGTACTTC. Protein product: CASSYPPGQVSDEQYF.

This clonotype occurred many times. This chain links TRBV28 with TRBJ1-1, with TRBD1 matching over 7 bases. With 6 bases clipped from V and 6 bases from J, the junction kept 10 bases outside the gene matches. Germline V CDR1 and CDR2: MDHEN, SYDVKM. This CDR3 has 14 amino acids. The CDR3 loop is CASSRLQGVPEAFF. The DNA for the CDR3 is TGTGCCAGCAGCCGACTGCAGGGGGTCCCTGAAGCTTTCTTT. Variable domain in full (rest from reference TRBV28 and TRBJ1-1): DVKVTQSSRYLVKRTGEKVFLECVQDMDHENMFWYRQDPGLGLRLIYFSYDVKMKEKGDIPEGYSVSREKKERFSLILESASTNQTSMYLCASSRLQGVPEAFFGQGTRLTVV.

This clonotype has a count of ten or more. V and J are TRBV10-3 and TRBJ1-1, with 8 bases aligning to TRBD1. CDR1 ENHRY and CDR2 SYGVKD come from the germline V gene. V dropped 1 base and J dropped 6; count of bases not matched to a gene: 4. This CDR3 has 14 amino acids. CDR3 in DNA: TGTGCCATCAGTGAGTACGGACAGGGTTCTGAAGCTTTCTTT. This translates into CAISEYGQGSEAFF.

This clonotype was observed many times. The chain joins TRBV7-2 to TRBJ1-5; 7 bases fit TRBD1. Germline CDR1 and CDR2: SGHTA and FQGNSA. Unmatched junction bases numbered 6, after V lost 5 bases and J lost 2 bases. The CDR3 loop spans 15 amino acids. The CDR3 DNA follows: TGTGCCAGCAGCCAAGCGACAGGGCGCAATCAGCCCCAGCATTTT. Encoded protein: CASSQATGRNQPQHF.

This clonotype has a count of ten or more. This chain joins TRBV6-5 and TRBJ1-2; 9 bases align to TRBD1. V shed 2 bases, J shed 3 bases, and the junction held 4 bases outside the gene matches. CDR1 and CDR2 (germline): MNHEY, SVGAGI. This CDR3 spans 15 amino acids. The CDR3 coding sequence is TGTGCCAGCAGTTACACAGGACAGGGGTACTATGGCTACACCTTC. Translation gives CASSYTGQGYYGYTF.

There are many counts of this clonotype. The chain links TRBV28 to TRBJ1-5; a possible D gene is TRBD1 (5 bases). The CDR3 contains 13 residues. CDR1 is MDHEN and CDR2 is SYDVKM in the germline V gene. V gave up 5 bases and J gave up 9 bases, with 14 bases separating them. The CDR3 here is CASSPGLTWPQHF. The DNA for the CDR3 is TGTGCCAGCAGTCCAGGGTTAACATGGCCCCAGCATTTT.

This clonotype came up many times. V usage is TRBV19 and J usage is TRBJ1-5; the match to TRBD1 covers 7 bases. The V and J ends lost 7 bases and 5 bases, in that order; junction bases with no gene match: 5. The CDR3 contains 13 residues. Germline V gives CDR1 LNHDA, CDR2 SQIVND (reference sequence). The CDR3 bases are TGTGCCAGTAACAGACAGGGATATCAGCCCCAGCATTTT. Its translation: CASNRQGYQPQHF. The variable domain in full, completed from reference TRBV19 and TRBJ1-5, reads DGGITQSPKYLFRKEGQNVTLSCEQNLNHDAMYWYRQDPGQGLRLIYYSQIVNDFQKGDIAEGYSVSREKKESFPLTVTSAQKNPTAFYLCASNRQGYQPQHFGDGTRLSIL.

This clonotype was recorded many times. The chain carries TRBV7-8 and TRBJ1-5; possible D gene TRBD1, 5 bases. The CDR3 covers 16 residues. The germline V and J ends were trimmed by 3 bases and 3 bases, with 15 bases remaining between them. Germline assignment: CDR1 SGHVS and CDR2 FQNEAQ. As DNA, the CDR3 is TGTGCCAGCAGCTTGGAAGGGACTGACTACAATCAGCCCCAGCATTTT. Encoded protein: CASSLEGTDYNQPQHF.

This chain joins TRBV7-3 and TRBJ2-2; 8 nucleotides align to TRBD1. Germline assignment: CDR1 SGHTA and CDR2 FQGTGA. Losses at the gene ends were 4 bases for V and 6 bases for J; bases not matched to a gene: 10. The CDR3 has 16 amino acids. CDR3 loop: CASSSTAGGRAGELFF. Written as DNA, the CDR3 is TGTGCCAGCAGCTCAACGGCAGGGGGCAGGGCCGGGGAGCTGTTTTTT.

This clonotype occurred many times. The chain recombines TRBV28 with TRBJ1-5; D gene unclear. The CDR3 sequence is 16 residues long. Trimming cost V 3 bases and J 0 bases, with 12 bases left between them. Germline loops: CDR1 MDHEN, CDR2 SYDVKM. Written as DNA, the CDR3 is TGTGCCAGCAGTTTGGTGGCAGGTGATAGCAATCAGCCCCAGCATTTT. Amino acid sequence: CASSLVAGDSNQPQHF.

This clonotype was detected many times. The chain joins TRBV28 to TRBJ2-7; D not certain. V lost 3 bases and J lost 4, with 7 bases in between. CDR3 size: 12 residues. Germline V gene lookup returns CDR1 MDHEN and CDR2 SYDVKM. The CDR3 DNA sequence: TGTGCCAGCAGTTTGAAAGGTTACGAGCAGTACTTC. As protein: CASSLKGYEQYF.

The sample holds many counts of this clonotype. The J gene is TRBJ1-1, the V gene TRBV30; no clear D gene. With 4 bases removed from V and 5 bases from J, the gap between germline ends came to 5 bases. This CDR3 has 10 amino acids. The germline V gene encodes CDR1 GTSNPN and CDR2 SVGIG (reference sequence). DNA of the CDR3: TGTGCCTGGAAAAATACTGAAGCTTTCTTT. Translated: CAWKNTEAFF.

This clonotype was found many times. The chain employs TRBV29-1 and TRBJ2-2; tentatively, D is TRBD2 (5 bases). Trimming took 3 bases from V and 7 from J, leaving 9 bases between them. This CDR3 spans 12 amino acids. Germline assignment: CDR1 SQVTM and CDR2 ANQGSEA. CDR3 in amino acids: CSVDIRDGELFF. The DNA of the CDR3 is TGCAGCGTTGACATTCGGGACGGGGAGCTGTTTTTT.

The table lists this clonotype with many counts. J is TRBJ1-3 and V is TRBV20-1, with D uncertain. Germline V gives CDR1 DFQATT, CDR2 SNEGSKA (reference sequence). Trimming stripped 2 bases from V and 0 bases from J, with 8 bases between. CDR3 length: 14 amino acids. CDR3 nucleotide sequence: TGCAGTGCTAGACCTGGGAGCTCTGGAAACACCATATATTTT. Translation: CSARPGSSGNTIYF.

The table lists this clonotype with many counts. J is TRBJ2-7 and V is TRBV5-1; D is possibly TRBD2 (5 bases). The length of the CDR3 is 16 residues. CDR1 SGHRS and CDR2 YFSETQ come from the germline V gene. With 1 base removed from V and 2 bases from J, the gap between germline ends came to 16 bases. The CDR3 DNA reads TGCGCCAGCAGCTTGTCCTTTGAGACGGGAACCTACGAGCAGTACTTC. As protein: CASSLSFETGTYEQYF. Variable domain in full (rest from reference TRBV5-1 and TRBJ2-7): KAGVTQTPRYLIKTRGQQVTLSCSPISGHRSVSWYQQTPGQGLQFLFEYFSETQRNKGNFPGRFSGRQFSNSRSEMNVSTLELGDSALYLCASSLSFETGTYEQYFGPGTRLTVT.

This clonotype was seen at least ten times. The genes are TRBV18 and TRBJ1-5; D gene ambiguous. The CDR3 has 13 residues. Germline V gives CDR1 KGHSH, CDR2 LQKENI. The V gene lost 6 bases and the J gene lost 9 bases, with 15 bases spanning the gap. CDR3 region: CASSSDRSAPQHF. CDR3 nucleotide sequence: TGTGCCAGCTCCTCGGATCGATCGGCGCCCCAGCATTTT.

This clonotype was observed at least ten times. The genes are TRBV19 and TRBJ2-7; tentatively, D is TRBD1 (5 bases). Germline V gene data show CDR1 as LNHDA and CDR2 as SQIVND (reference sequence). CDR3 length: 13 residues. With 10 bases removed from V and 5 bases from J, the gap between germline ends came to 18 bases. CDR3 coding DNA: TGTGCCATCGCGAAGGGTCCCAGGGACGAGCAGTACTTC. It yields the protein CAIAKGPRDEQYF.

CDR3 sequence reads: CAWNVGPGELFF. In nucleotides, the CDR3 is TGTGCCTGGAATGTTGGTCCCGGGGAGCTGTTTTTT. The rearrangement joins TRBV30 to TRBJ2-2; D is unclear. Trimming took 4 bases from V and 6 from J, leaving 9 bases between them. This CDR3 is 12 amino acids long. Per germline, CDR1 GTSNPN and CDR2 SVGIG (reference sequence).